These 30 T cell receptor beta chains share one sample of origin, sequenced in a study of T cells after yellow fever vaccination (dated by TCRdb to between 2017 and 2020). The method behind the library was 5' RACE. TCRdb records Illumina NovaSeq 6000 as the sequencer. TCRdb trimmed the raw reads at Q25, called clones with MiXCR and kept productive beta chains. Rows with one shared CDR3 protein collapse into an entry with the most common genes and DNA. This sample is represented by approximately 120,000 distinct CDR3 sequences; more than 7.5% of them were singletons. Under 40% of the sample is in the top ten clones. This specimen's treatment or condition label, interpreted: live attenuated yellow fever vaccine strain. The material was CD8+ T cells sorted from PBMCs, obtained on the day of the yellow fever booster vaccination. The receptor set was obtained from a man between 18 and 35 years old who received the YFV17D yellow fever vaccine.

This clonotype appeared a few times. In DNA, the CDR3 is TGTGCCAGCAGTTACGATGGGGGACCCTACGAGCAGTACTTC. It yields the protein CASSYDGGPYEQYF. The chain has TRBV6-5 and TRBJ2-7, with D perhaps being TRBD1 or TRBD2 (5 bases each). Germline V gene data show CDR1 as MNHEY and CDR2 as SVGAGI. The CDR3 covers 14 residues. V dropped 2 bases and J dropped 2 bases, with 10 bases sitting between them.

The genes are TRBV28 and TRBJ2-5; 7 nucleotides align to TRBD2. The CDR3 contains 13 residues. J lost 3 bases, V lost 6 bases, and 4 bases had no gene match. Germline CDR1 MDHEN, CDR2 SYDVKM. The CDR3 protein is CASSLTSEETQYF. CDR3 nucleotides: TGTGCCAGCAGCCTAACTAGCGAAGAGACCCAGTACTTC. Combining the CDR3 with reference TRBV28 and TRBJ2-5 gives the whole variable domain DVKVTQSSRYLVKRTGEKVFLECVQDMDHENMFWYRQDPGLGLRLIYFSYDVKMKEKGDIPEGYSVSREKKERFSLILESASTNQTSMYLCASSLTSEETQYFGPGTRLLVL.

This clonotype was detected a few times. The chain employs TRBV19 and TRBJ2-3; the match to TRBD1 covers 9 bases. J gave up 1 base and V 4 bases, and 6 bases lay outside the gene matches. CDR1 and CDR2 (germline): LNHDA, SQIVND (reference sequence). The CDR3 runs 16 residues. The CDR3 loop reads CASSRQGGRGTDTQYF. The CDR3 coding sequence is TGTGCCAGTAGTAGACAGGGGGGCCGTGGCACAGATACGCAGTATTTT.

Only a few counts were recorded for this clonotype. The chain has TRBV7-9 and TRBJ2-7; tentatively, D is TRBD1 or TRBD2 (6 bases each). V dropped 3 bases and J dropped 3 bases, with 18 bases sitting between them. In germline, CDR1 is SEHNR, CDR2 FQNEAQ (reference sequence). The CDR3 sequence is 16 residues long. CDR3 sequence: CASSFGQRASGYEQYF. CDR3 DNA: TGTGCCAGCAGCTTTGGACAGCGGGCCAGTGGCTACGAGCAGTACTTC.

The genes are TRBV4-1 and TRBJ2-1, with TRBD2 matching 12 bases. CDR1 is MGHRA and CDR2 is YSYEKL in the germline V gene. V was clipped by 7 bases and J by 2 bases; unmatched bases: 3. The length of the CDR3 is 15 residues. CDR3 nucleotide sequence: TGCGCCAGCAAGGCTAGCGGGGGGGCCTACAATGAGCAGTTCTTC. It specifies CASKASGGAYNEQFF.

The chain carries TRBV20-1 and TRBJ2-7, with unresolved D. Germline V gene data show CDR1 as DFQATT and CDR2 as SNEGSKA (reference sequence). The CDR3 runs 16 residues. The V end was cut by 5 bases, the J end by 3 bases, with 23 bases between. CDR3 nucleotide sequence: TGCAGTGCTGCCCGGGCCTTTACATATAATTACTACGAGCAGTACTTC. Encoded protein: CSAARAFTYNYYEQYF.

This clonotype was recorded a few times. The chain links TRBV7-8 to TRBJ1-1; D not certain. This CDR3 contains 15 residues. Germline CDR1 SGHVS, CDR2 FQNEAQ. Trimming pared 3 bases from V and 3 bases from J, leaving 14 bases between. CDR3 bases: TGTGCCAGCAGCTTGGTCGAAATGTGGCACACTGAAGCTTTCTTT. Amino acid sequence: CASSLVEMWHTEAFF. The whole variable domain, filled in from reference TRBV7-8 and TRBJ1-1, reads GAGVSQSPRYKVAKRGQDVALRCDPISGHVSLFWYQQALGQGPEFLTYFQNEAQLDKSGLPSDRFFAERPEGSVSTLKIQRTQQEDSAVYLCASSLVEMWHTEAFFGQGTRLTVV.

This clonotype has only a few counts. V usage is TRBV28 and J usage is TRBJ1-1, with no clear D. This CDR3 spans 14 amino acids. V was trimmed by 5 bases and J by 0 bases, leaving 10 bases between them. The germline gives CDR1 MDHEN, CDR2 SYDVKM. The CDR3 here is CASSAWGMNTEAFF. CDR3 DNA sequence: TGTGCCAGCAGTGCTTGGGGTATGAACACTGAAGCTTTCTTT.

This CDR3 is CASSLYGDSNQPQHF. The DNA for the CDR3 is TGTGCCAGCAGCTTATACGGTGATAGCAATCAGCCCCAGCATTTT. The V and J genes are TRBV7-2 and TRBJ1-5; D remains ambiguous. V was clipped by 2 bases and J by 0 bases, with 8 bases between them. This CDR3 has 15 amino acids. Per germline, CDR1 SGHTA and CDR2 FQGNSA.

J is TRBJ2-7 and V is TRBV12-3 or TRBV12-4, with D perhaps being TRBD1 or TRBD2 (6 bases each). The V gene lost 2 bases and the J gene lost 3 bases, with 17 bases spanning the gap. The CDR3 is made up of 16 amino acids. The CDR3 spells CASSLFWGASGYEQYF. The CDR3 DNA reads TGTGCCAGCAGTTTATTCTGGGGGGCGTCAGGCTACGAGCAGTACTTC.

The chain employs TRBV7-2 and TRBJ2-7; 8 bases agree with TRBD2. V lost 3 bases and J lost 3; bases outside the gene matches: 4. The CDR3 is 14 residues long. Germline assignment: CDR1 SGHTA and CDR2 FQGNSA. In DNA, the CDR3 is TGTGCCAGCAGCTTTTCGAGCGGGAGCTACGAGCAGTACTTC. This codes for CASSFSSGSYEQYF.

V usage is TRBV12-3 or TRBV12-4 and J usage is TRBJ2-2; D call uncertain. This CDR3 contains 14 residues. The V and J ends lost 6 bases and 0 bases respectively, with 8 bases between them. This chain's CDR3 is CASSHAANTGELFF. The CDR3 DNA follows: TGTGCCAGCAGCCACGCAGCGAACACCGGGGAGCTGTTTTTT.

This clonotype was observed a few times. This chain uses TRBV6-2 or TRBV6-3 with TRBJ1-1; D may be TRBD1 (5 bases). The CDR3 sequence is 14 residues long. V shed 4 bases and J shed 2 bases, with 11 bases lying between them. Germline CDR1 MNHEY, CDR2 SVGEGT. CDR3 coding DNA: TGTGCCAGCAGTTTCACAGGCCTAAACACTGAAGCTTTCTTT. It translates to CASSFTGLNTEAFF.

This chain uses TRBV4-1 with TRBJ2-7; maybe TRBD1 (6 bases). V was clipped by 4 bases and J by 2 bases, with 12 bases between them. Germline CDR1 reads MGHRA; CDR2 reads YSYEKL. The CDR3 length is 14 residues. CDR3 in amino acids: CASSPQGSPYEQYF. The DNA of the CDR3 is TGCGCCAGCAGCCCACAGGGATCCCCCTACGAGCAGTACTTC.

This clonotype was seen a few times. V is TRBV19 and J is TRBJ1-2; D gene unclear. Germline CDR1 LNHDA, CDR2 SQIVND (reference sequence). The CDR3 consists of 9 residues. Trimming left V 9 bases short and J 4 bases short, with 3 bases between. The CDR3, as DNA: TGTGCCAGCGGCTATGGCTACACCTTC. This sequence encodes CASGYGYTF. The whole variable domain, remainder taken from reference TRBV19 and TRBJ1-2, is DGGITQSPKYLFRKEGQNVTLSCEQNLNHDAMYWYRQDPGQGLRLIYYSQIVNDFQKGDIAEGYSVSREKKESFPLTVTSAQKNPTAFYLCASGYGYTFGSGTRLTVV.

The chain uses TRBV4-1 and TRBJ2-7; 9 bases align to TRBD2. CDR1 is MGHRA and CDR2 is YSYEKL in the germline V gene. This CDR3 has 15 amino acids. J gave up 7 bases and V 1 base, and 8 bases lay outside the gene matches. The CDR3 DNA is TGCGCCAGCAGCCAAGTAAGCGGGGGGAACCATGAGCAGTACTTC. Amino acids: CASSQVSGGNHEQYF.

This sequence joins TRBV30 and TRBJ1-1; no clear D. From germline, CDR1 is GTSNPN and CDR2 SVGIG (reference sequence). The V and J ends lost 4 bases and 5 bases respectively, with 8 bases between them. This CDR3 spans 11 amino acids. CDR3: CAWTRVTEAFF. In nucleotides, the CDR3 is TGTGCCTGGACTAGGGTGACTGAAGCTTTCTTT.

The chain's CDR3 is CRLLGEHF. CDR3 DNA: TGTCGACTCTTGGGGGAGCATTTT. The V gene is TRBV15, the J gene TRBJ1-5, with a possible D match to TRBD1 (5 bases). Per germline, CDR1 LNHNV and CDR2 YYDKDF (reference sequence). The CDR3 totals 8 residues.

The rearrangement joins TRBV20-1 to TRBJ2-3; the D is unclear. Trimming took off 3 bases at V and 9 bases at J, with 10 bases between the two ends. CDR3 length: 11 residues. CDR1 is DFQATT and CDR2 is SNEGSKA in the germline V gene (reference sequence). The CDR3 sequence is CSASRDVTQYF. The CDR3 DNA follows: TGCAGTGCTAGTCGCGACGTGACGCAGTATTTT.

This chain links TRBV27 with TRBJ2-5, with 11 bases aligning to TRBD2. Germline CDR1 reads MNHEY; CDR2 reads SMNVEV (reference sequence). Losses at the gene ends were 6 bases for V and 4 bases for J; bases not matched to a gene: 1. There are 13 residues in the CDR3. The CDR3, as DNA: TGTGCCAGCAGAGGACTAGCGGGAGAGACCCAGTACTTC. Residues: CASRGLAGETQYF.

The CDR3 sequence is CAGQPQHF. The CDR3, as DNA: TGTGCCGGTCAGCCCCAGCATTTT. The J gene is TRBJ1-5, the V gene TRBV6-5; D is unresolved. V lost 11 bases and J 6 bases, leaving 2 bases between the germline ends. There are 8 residues in the CDR3. From germline, CDR1 is MNHEY and CDR2 SVGAGI.

CDR3 nucleotide sequence: TGTGCCAGCACGCTCTCGACAGGCGTTGGGGGCTACACCTTC. It yields the protein CASTLSTGVGGYTF. The V gene is TRBV9, the J gene TRBJ1-2; weak D call: TRBD1 (6 bases). The CDR3 totals 14 residues. Trimming left V 6 bases short and J 8 bases short, with 20 bases between. Germline CDR1 is SGDLS and CDR2 is YYNGEE.

This clonotype turned up a few times. V usage is TRBV7-9 and J usage is TRBJ1-1, with D maybe TRBD1 (5 bases). The CDR3 runs to 16 residues. V gave up 6 bases and J gave up 0 bases, with 17 bases separating them. CDR1 and CDR2 (germline): SEHNR, FQNEAQ (reference sequence). The CDR3 bases are TGTGCCAGCAGTCCCGGGACCTTTTTCATGAACACTGAAGCTTTCTTT. This gives the protein CASSPGTFFMNTEAFF.

This clonotype was seen repeatedly, ten times or more. This chain's CDR3 is CASSQDRGGRTDTQYF. The DNA of the CDR3 is TGCGCCAGCAGCCAAGATAGGGGGGGTCGCACAGATACGCAGTATTTT. V is TRBV4-1 and J is TRBJ2-3, with D perhaps TRBD2 (7 bases). Trimming pared 0 bases from V and 1 base from J, leaving 11 bases between. CDR1 MGHRA and CDR2 YSYEKL come from the germline V gene. CDR3 size: 16 residues.

This rearrangement joins TRBV7-9 to TRBJ1-1; perhaps TRBD1 as D (5 bases). Germline V gene lookup returns CDR1 SEHNR and CDR2 FQNEAQ (reference sequence). CDR3 size: 12 residues. The ends were cut back, 4 bases at V and 8 bases at J, with 11 bases in the middle. In DNA, the CDR3 is TGTGCCAGCAGCTGGGGACCGGCGGAAGCTTTCTTT. Translation: CASSWGPAEAFF.

This clonotype was picked up a small number of times. This chain uses TRBV7-6 with TRBJ2-1; 7 nucleotides agree with TRBD2. V lost 5 bases and J lost 5; bases outside the gene matches: 9. The CDR3 totals 15 residues. Germline CDR1 SGHVS, CDR2 FNYEAQ. CDR3 residues: CASSAKTSWNNEQFF. The CDR3 nucleotides read TGTGCCAGCAGCGCCAAGACTAGCTGGAACAATGAGCAGTTCTTC.

The chain has TRBV27 and TRBJ2-3; possibly TRBD2 for D (6 bases). CDR1 is MNHEY, CDR2 SMNVEV, per germline (reference sequence). Trimming stripped 5 bases from V and 0 bases from J, with 12 bases between. The CDR3 is 15 residues long. The CDR3 is CASSPDYFSTDTQYF. The CDR3 coding sequence is TGTGCCAGCAGTCCGGACTATTTTAGCACAGATACGCAGTATTTT.

This clonotype was counted between two and nine times. The chain links TRBV5-1 to TRBJ2-1; tentative D call: TRBD2 (6 bases). Germline CDR1 SGHRS, CDR2 YFSETQ. V was pared by 0 bases and J by 8 bases, with 12 bases between. The CDR3 has 14 residues. CDR3 residues: CASSLVVGLDEQFF. Written as DNA, the CDR3 is TGCGCCAGCAGCTTGGTGGTGGGACTCGATGAGCAGTTCTTC. The entire variable domain, with the rest obtained from reference TRBV5-1 and TRBJ2-1, is as follows: KAGVTQTPRYLIKTRGQQVTLSCSPISGHRSVSWYQQTPGQGLQFLFEYFSETQRNKGNFPGRFSGRQFSNSRSEMNVSTLELGDSALYLCASSLVVGLDEQFFGPGTRLTVL.

The V gene is TRBV11-2, the J gene TRBJ2-5; a weak D match, TRBD1 (6 bases). Trimming pared 8 bases from V and 7 bases from J, leaving 14 bases between. Germline CDR1 SGHAT, CDR2 FQNNGV. The CDR3 length is 12 residues. CDR3 nucleotide sequence: TGTGCCAGCGAGAGGGGGAAAGGGACCCAGTACTTC. Translation: CASERGKGTQYF.

Ten or more counts support this clonotype. This rearrangement joins TRBV7-8 to TRBJ2-3, with D possibly called TRBD1 or TRBD2 (6 bases each). Looked up from germline, CDR1 is SGHVS and CDR2 is FQNEAQ. The CDR3 contains 15 residues. With 5 bases removed from V and 6 bases from J, the gap between germline ends came to 18 bases. This CDR3 is CASSPGAHGRDTQYF. CDR3 sequence (DNA): TGTGCCAGCAGCCCGGGGGCCCACGGCAGGGATACGCAGTATTTT.